This record covers a single T cell receptor beta chain. No antigen is known for it. The sample originates from a study of T cell responses to AZD1222 COVID-19 vaccine. Study-wide results and limits: Unmutated variant regions are reportedly the target of nearly half of TCRs that are spike-specific. Only a handful of people who got AZD1222 tested seropositive at baseline. The donor group comprised mostly white British people and more females; the analysis possibly underestimated clonal diversity.

Using immunoSEQ multiplex PCR, the repertoire was profiled, and TCRdb retains in-frame clones only, with some absent. The sample carries around 130,000 clones, more than 80% recorded once. This TCR came from an adult who received the MenACWY meningococcal vaccine as a control. Source: peripheral blood, taken 28 days after the second dose of the MenACWY control vaccine.

The CDR3 region has the DNA TGTGCCAGCAGTTCCGGGGGGGGGAGTTACAATGAGCAGTTCTTC. It codes for CASSSGGGSYNEQFF. V usage is TRBV6-6 and J usage is TRBJ2-1, with 8 bases matching TRBD2. The CDR3 spans 15 residues. Germline CDR1 reads MNHNY; CDR2 reads SVGAGI (reference sequence). V dropped 4 bases and J dropped 4; count of bases not matched to a gene: 6.